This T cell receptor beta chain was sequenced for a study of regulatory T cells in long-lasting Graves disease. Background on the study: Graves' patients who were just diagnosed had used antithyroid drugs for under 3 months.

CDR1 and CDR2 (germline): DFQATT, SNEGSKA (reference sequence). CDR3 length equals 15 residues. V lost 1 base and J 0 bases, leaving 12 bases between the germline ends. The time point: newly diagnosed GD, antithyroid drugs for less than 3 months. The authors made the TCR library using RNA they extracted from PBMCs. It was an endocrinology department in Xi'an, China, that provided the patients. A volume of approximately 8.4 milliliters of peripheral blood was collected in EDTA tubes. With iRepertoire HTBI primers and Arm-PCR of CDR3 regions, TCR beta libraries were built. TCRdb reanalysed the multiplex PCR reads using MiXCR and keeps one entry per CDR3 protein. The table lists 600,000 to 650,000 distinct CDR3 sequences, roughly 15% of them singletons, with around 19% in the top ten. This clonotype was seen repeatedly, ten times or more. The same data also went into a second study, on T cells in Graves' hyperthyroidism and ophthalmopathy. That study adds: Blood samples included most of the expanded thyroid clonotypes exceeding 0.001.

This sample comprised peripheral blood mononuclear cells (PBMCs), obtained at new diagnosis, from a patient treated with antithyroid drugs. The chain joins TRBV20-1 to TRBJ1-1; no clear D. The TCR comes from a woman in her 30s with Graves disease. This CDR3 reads CSARAADTMNTEAFF. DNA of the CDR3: TGCAGTGCTAGAGCGGCAGACACAATGAACACTGAAGCTTTCTTT.